This TCR beta chain was sequenced in a study of blood T cell repertoires in COVID-19. The CDR3 is 13 amino acids. V lost 3 bases to trimming and J lost 5 bases; unmatched junction nucleotides: 3. Germline assignment: CDR1 SGHVS and CDR2 FNYEAQ. Measured with immunoSEQ multiplex PCR; TCRdb has only the in-frame clones, and not every one. The sample holds a few hundred thousand clones, approximately 90% seen once. Participants' own reports of clinical history determined their cohort assignment. The chain uses TRBV7-6 and TRBJ2-5; 7 bases align to TRBD2. The receptor's source is a middle-aged woman who had been exposed to COVID-19. Sequenced material: PBMCs or T cells enriched from blood (not recorded which). For the CDR3, the DNA is TGTGCCAGCAGCTTCGGGGGGAAGGAGACCCAGTACTTC. Residues: CASSFGGKETQYF.